Below are 2 T cell receptor beta chains sequenced from a single sample in a study of blood T cells in healthy people across ages. A second PCR, run for about 7 to 12 cycles, used a sample-barcoded 5' primer plus a J-beta primer mix. A single record per CDR3 protein comes from TCRdb applying MiXCR to the 5' RACE reads. Of fewer than 750,000 distinct CDR3 sequences in the sample, around half are singletons; the top ten hold 20% to 25%. Sequencing was done on a sample of blood. Receptors originate from an elderly man in good health.

This clonotype was seen a handful of times. This chain links TRBV20-1 with TRBJ2-5; 7 positions match TRBD1. The germline V gene has CDR1 DFQATT and CDR2 SNEGSKA (reference sequence). V shed 2 bases and J 4 bases; nucleotides not matched to a gene: 13. The CDR3 extends over 16 amino acids. This CDR3 reads CSARPLGQGVPETQYF. The CDR3 DNA is TGCAGTGCTAGACCCCTCGGGCAGGGGGTCCCAGAGACCCAGTACTTC.

This clonotype has a handful of counts. This chain joins TRBV13 and TRBJ2-3; 11 bases are shared with TRBD2. V was clipped by 7 bases and J by 7 bases; unmatched bases: 7. This CDR3 is 14 amino acids long. Germline CDR1 and CDR2: PRHDT and FYEKMQ (reference sequence). CDR3 protein: CASTFTTSGNTQYF. CDR3 bases: TGTGCCAGCACCTTTACGACTAGCGGGAATACGCAGTATTTT.